These 19 T cell receptor beta chains share one sample of origin, sequenced in a study of monozygotic twins with inflammatory bowel disease. TCRdb reprocessed the 5' RACE reads and reports one entry per CDR3 protein, with no DNA. The sample data list about 450,000 distinct CDR3 sequences. The specimen sequenced was blood. The receptors derive from a human donor with ulcerative colitis or Crohn's disease, or a healthy co-twin of an affected twin (not recorded which).

The chain is built from TRBV7-2 and TRBJ2-7. The germline CDR1 and CDR2 sequences are SGHTA and FQGNSA. This CDR3 has 12 amino acids. CDR3 loop: CASSSRKYEQYF.

The chain is built from TRBV20-1 and TRBJ1-5; TCRdb's D call, TRBD1, is unchecked because there is no DNA. The germline gives CDR1 DFQATT, CDR2 SNEGSKA (reference sequence). CDR3 length: 16 amino acids. Here the CDR3 reads CSAPNPRGQNNQPQHF.

The V and J genes are TRBV25-1 and TRBJ1-4. The CDR3 is 17 amino acids. Germline CDR1 and CDR2: MGHDK and SYGVNS. The CDR3 spells CASSEYRRDSTNEKLFF.

The chain has TRBV4-1 and TRBJ2-7. CDR3 length equals 13 residues. Per the germline V gene, CDR1 is MGHRA and CDR2 is YSYEKL. CDR3 region: CASSQSATYEQYF.

The chain employs TRBV3-1 and TRBJ2-7; TCRdb's D call, TRBD1, is unchecked because there is no DNA. The germline gives CDR1 LGHDT, CDR2 YNNKEL (reference sequence). This CDR3 contains 12 residues. CDR3 protein: CASPRGGYEQYF.

The chain uses TRBV19 and TRBJ1-1; the TRBD1 assignment by TCRdb is unverifiable without DNA. CDR1 is LNHDA, CDR2 SQIVND, per germline (reference sequence). The CDR3 runs to 16 residues. The CDR3 protein is CASSIDGQGGRTEAFF.

This rearrangement joins TRBV29-1 to TRBJ2-1; TCRdb outputs TRBD2, but without DNA this stays unchecked. This CDR3 spans 14 amino acids. The V gene's germline CDR1 is SQVTM and CDR2 ANQGSEA. Here the CDR3 reads CSVGGLAGGNEQFF.

The V and J genes are TRBV5-1 and TRBJ1-4. Germline lookup yields CDR1 SGHRS and CDR2 YFSETQ. This CDR3 has 13 residues. The CDR3 is CASKGSANEKLFF.

The V gene is TRBV29-1, the J gene TRBJ2-1; TCRdb's D gene call, TRBD2, goes unchecked for lack of DNA. Germline V gives CDR1 SQVTM, CDR2 ANQGSEA. The CDR3 is 14 amino acids. CDR3: CSARWSGSGDEQFF.

CDR3 sequence: CASSPRARVDTQYF. V is TRBV4-1 and J is TRBJ2-3; without DNA, the TCRdb call of TRBD2 cannot be checked. The CDR3 sequence is 14 residues long. The germline V gene encodes CDR1 MGHRA and CDR2 YSYEKL.

The rearrangement uses TRBV7-9 and TRBJ1-1; TCRdb indicates TRBD1, and absent DNA this call remains unverified. Germline-derived CDR1 and CDR2 are SEHNR and FQNEAQ (reference sequence). This CDR3 is 16 amino acids long. The chain's CDR3 is CASSPGTGGPWTEAFF.

The chain combines TRBV5-6 with TRBJ2-3; the D call from TCRdb, TRBD1, cannot be confirmed without DNA. Per germline, CDR1 SGHDT and CDR2 YYEEEE. This CDR3 has 14 residues. CDR3: CASSRDGFTDTQYF.

The J gene is TRBJ1-1, the V gene TRBV7-6; TCRdb selects TRBD1, and the lack of DNA leaves this call unchecked. The V gene's germline CDR1 is SGHVS and CDR2 FNYEAQ. The CDR3 is 14 residues long. The CDR3 here is CASSTRDRSTEAFF.

The chain recombines TRBV12-3 or TRBV12-4 with TRBJ1-1; without DNA, the TCRdb call of TRBD1 cannot be checked. The CDR3 length is 15 residues. CDR3 region: CASSFQGGMNTEAFF.

The chain is built from TRBV18 and TRBJ2-3. The germline V gene has CDR1 KGHSH and CDR2 LQKENI. This CDR3 comprises 13 residues. The CDR3 loop reads CASSQTSTDTQYF.

The chain is built from TRBV28 and TRBJ1-5; the TRBD1 assignment by TCRdb is unverifiable without DNA. The CDR3 is 15 residues long. Per germline, CDR1 MDHEN and CDR2 SYDVKM. The CDR3 loop reads CASRRDRGINQPQHF.

This rearrangement joins TRBV20-1 to TRBJ2-4. The CDR3 spans 17 residues. The germline CDR1 and CDR2 sequences are DFQATT and SNEGSKA (reference sequence). The CDR3 sequence is CSASGSPRRLAKNIQYF.

This chain joins TRBV7-8 and TRBJ2-7; TCRdb's D gene call, TRBD2, goes unchecked for lack of DNA. Germline V gene sequence: CDR1 SGHVS, CDR2 FQNEAQ. The CDR3 loop spans 13 amino acids. The CDR3 loop reads CAISGGGGPEQYF.

The V gene is TRBV18, the J gene TRBJ1-5. CDR1 KGHSH and CDR2 LQKENI come from the germline V gene. CDR3 size: 15 residues. CDR3 residues: CASSREGNGNQPQHF.